This TCR beta chain was retrieved from a study of PD-L1 blockade in urothelial cancer (dated by TCRdb to 2016 to 2017). In the study overall: Every patient began therapy in the mid-2010s and was given atezolizumab 1,200 mg intravenously every 3 weeks. Durable clinical benefit was defined as progression-free survival longer than 6 months, and TCR features were also tested against progression-free and overall survival. Blood samples gave a median of approximately 150,000 T cells and 80,000 or so unique TCRs, with a median clonality of 0.080. Blood samples were analyzed 3 weeks after the start of treatment (second dose) and 6 weeks after the start of treatment. About 85% of the 29 patients were males with bladder-origin urothelial cancer, and about 65% of the roughly 30 reported a prior smoking history. Somatic, immune and clinical correlates of response to PD-L1 blockade with atezolizumab in urothelial cancer were the focus of an exploratory multi-omic analysis. Patients had an ECOG performance status of 0 or 1 and had received between 0 and 3 prior chemotherapy regimens. Durable clinical benefit was achieved by nine patients but not by the remaining 20. In the same patients who had TCR sequencing, pretreatment tumors also underwent whole exome sequencing and RNA sequencing. Pretreatment blood TCR-seq was available for about 28 patients, at least one posttreatment blood collection was obtained for 24 patients, and tumor TCR-seq was available for 24 patients. Pretreatment tumor samples, along with matched peripheral blood collected serially before and after atezolizumab treatment, underwent TCR sequencing.

Each PCR received spiked-in synthetic TCR analog templates so that absolute template abundance could be estimated from read counts. The immunoSEQ assay was used to amplify TCRbeta CDR3 regions from genomic DNA with bias-controlled V and J gene primers. Rearranged TCRbeta segments were sequenced at approximately 20X coverage. In the authors' own workflow: Clustering was used to correct sequencing errors, and CDR3s were annotated against IMGT to assign V, D and J genes. Downstream analyses used only productive TCRbeta rearrangements, leaving out any out-of-frame or stop-codon sequences. Clonality was calculated as one minus the Shannon entropy normalized by the log of the number of unique productive sequences. Fisher's exact test with Benjamini-Hochberg correction, using a cutoff of adjusted p below 0.01, was how clones that differed between time points or between blood and tumor were identified. TCRdb carries this immuneACCESS record with in-frame sequences only. Its versions omit some clonotypes, under half of them owing to an unresolved V gene in the studies checked, with the rest unexplained. That table supplies the V and J calls and clone size; D and trimming were determined from the DNA. Present in this sample are about 87,000 clones, 80% to 85% of which were seen just once. The top ten clones comprise 2% to 2.5% of the sample.

Reading the label with the study, this specimen's time point is: pretreatment peripheral blood. A total of 29 patients with locally advanced or metastatic urothelial carcinoma, treated at Memorial Sloan Kettering on a trial protocol, made up the cohort. Peripheral blood mononuclear cells were collected pretreatment and during treatment, with between 1 and 8 total time points obtained per patient. The Qiagen DNeasy Blood extraction kit was used to purify genomic DNA from total PBMCs and tumor samples. Collected pretreatment and during treatment, PBMCs were isolated and stored as previously described. With respect to this clone: The target of this receptor is not known. No base quality information exists; no much larger clone differs at one position.

After removal of 6 bases from V and 6 bases from J, the junction retains 2 bases not matched to a gene. The cysteine opens and the phenylalanine closes a CDR3 of 12 amino acids. The DNA shown is the 36-base CDR3, in frame from base 1. CDR1 SQVTM and CDR2 ANQGSEA were looked up in the germline V gene. Broad study findings and their caveats: Patients with durable benefit showed greater expansion of tumor-associated TCR clones in peripheral blood 3 weeks after starting treatment (n ≈ 21, p = 0.022). Because the sample size was small (n ≈ 29) and many exploratory analyses were performed, the results are intended to be hypothesis-generating. Improved progression-free and overall survival was found to be associated with pretreatment peripheral blood TCR clonality below the median.

This clonotype originated in a man aged 60 to 69 with urothelial cancer. The chain couples TRBV29-1 to TRBJ1-3, with 10 middle bases fitting TRBD1. Specimen: PBMCs, collected around atezolizumab (anti-PD-L1) treatment. The base sequence is TGCAGCGTCGGACAGGGGGAAAACACCATATATTTT. This gives the protein CSVGQGENTIYF.